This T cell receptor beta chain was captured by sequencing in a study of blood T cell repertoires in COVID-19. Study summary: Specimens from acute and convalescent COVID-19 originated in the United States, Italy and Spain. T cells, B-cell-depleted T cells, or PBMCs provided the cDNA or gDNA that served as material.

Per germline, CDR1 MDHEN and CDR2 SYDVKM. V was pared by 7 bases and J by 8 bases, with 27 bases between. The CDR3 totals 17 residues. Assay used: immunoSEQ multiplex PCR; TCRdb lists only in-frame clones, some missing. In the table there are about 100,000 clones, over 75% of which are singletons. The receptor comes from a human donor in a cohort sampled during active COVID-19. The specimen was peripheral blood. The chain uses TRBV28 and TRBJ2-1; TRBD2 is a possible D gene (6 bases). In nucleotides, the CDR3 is TGTGCCAGCACGGGAGTTCTGCTGTCTTCCCAAATACATGAGCAGTTCTTC. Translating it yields CASTGVLLSSQIHEQFF.